The present T cell receptor (beta chain) was sequenced within a study of T-cell reconstitution after alpha-beta-depleted transplantation in children. Unique molecular identifiers were used to barcode this TCRbeta library. TCRdb recomputed calls from the PCR reads with MiXCR, one row per CDR3 protein. The sample carries around 270,000 distinct CDR3 sequences, about 9.5% recorded once. This clonotype was observed many times. Trimming removed 5 bases at V and 3 bases at J, with 14 bases between. The CDR3 totals 14 residues. Germline V lookup: CDR1 ENHRY, CDR2 SYGVKD. The receptor comes from a boy younger than two with acute myeloid leukemia, due to receive a stem cell transplant. Sequencing was performed on PBMCs, taken before TCRalphabeta/CD19-depleted stem cell transplant. V usage is TRBV10-3 and J usage is TRBJ2-7, with D possibly matching TRBD2 (5 bases). In DNA form, the CDR3 reads TGTGCCATCAGTACTAGTGAGGTACGCTACGAGCAGTACTTC. The encoded protein is CAISTSEVRYEQYF.